At least ten counts were recorded for the clone carrying this T cell receptor (beta chain). Its target is not known. TCRdb itself ran the 5' RACE reads through MiXCR, one entry per CDR3 protein. Of about 100,000 distinct CDR3 sequences detected, approximately 13% appear once; the ten largest clones hold over 2%. This sample was included in a study of early T cells in non-severe SARS-CoV-2 infection. The study's findings and limits: Anti-spike CD8 responses were favored by VDJdb matching, which missed private and CD4 specificities.

CDR1 is SNHLY and CDR2 is FYNNEI in the germline V gene. The CDR3 runs 13 residues. The V end was cut by 7 bases, the J end by 10 bases, with 19 bases between. The rearrangement links TRBV2 to TRBJ1-1; D is unclear. Sequencing used whole blood. This receptor was obtained from an adult who was a healthcare worker with PCR-confirmed SARS-CoV-2 infection or an uninfected control (not recorded which). CDR3 nucleotide sequence: TGTGCCAGCATGACCGAGAACGGCTTTAGAGCTTTCTTT. The encoded protein is CASMTENGFRAFF.